The sequence of this TCR beta chain was determined in a study of neurological immune-mediated disorders. General study results and limits: The absence of shared CDR3 amino acid sequences among expanded clones across subjects suggests private repertoires in all groups. HTLV-1-associated myelopathy showed the most TCR clonal expansion; multiple sclerosis the least, below healthy controls.

Trimming removed 5 bases from V and 0 bases from J, with 10 bases in between. This CDR3 is built from 15 residues. The germline gives CDR1 SEHNR, CDR2 FQNEAQ (reference sequence). This clonotype was detected ten times or more. What it binds is not known. TCRdb processed the 5' RACE reads anew with MiXCR; each CDR3 protein has one entry. Here the sample spans tens of thousands of distinct CDR3 sequences, 10% being singletons. Time point noted: longitudinal time-point 1 (baseline). This sequence was found in a woman between 35 and 50 years old in good health. The source material was PBMCs. The V gene is TRBV7-9, the J gene TRBJ2-2, with TRBD2 as a possible D gene (6 bases). The chain's CDR3 is CASSLSGPNTGELFF. In DNA form, the CDR3 reads TGTGCCAGCAGCCTTAGCGGACCGAACACCGGGGAGCTGTTTTTT.